A single TCR beta chain is shown here with its context. Samples had at least 7 million PBMCs isolated from them. CDR3 size: 14 residues. Trimming removed 3 bases from V and 0 bases from J, with 11 bases in between. Germline assignment: CDR1 DFQATT and CDR2 SNEGSKA (reference sequence). This specimen belongs to a study of blood T cells in healthy people across ages. PCR was performed a second time for 7 to 11 cycles using a sample-barcoded 5' primer and a J-beta primer mix. In TCRdb, the 5' RACE reads were re-called with MiXCR into one record per CDR3 protein. The table shows about 640,000 distinct CDR3 sequences, with roughly three fifths occurring only once.

Sequences were obtained from blood. The chain has TRBV20-1 and TRBJ2-5; D might be TRBD1 or TRBD2, each matching 5 bases. This clonotype was obtained from a man in his 60s in good health. CDR3 loop: CSARGTGYQETQYF. CDR3 nucleotides: TGCAGTGCTAGGGGGACGGGGTACCAAGAGACCCAGTACTTC.